The rows below give T cell receptor beta chains drawn from one sample of a study of cytomegalovirus exposure and HLA in healthy donors. Libraries were prepared by immunoSEQ multiplex PCR; TCRdb keeps only in-frame clonotypes and omits some of them. The sample yields around 100,000 clones, 78% seen once. The sample comprised PBMCs. The receptor set was obtained from a middle-aged woman in good health and CMV-seronegative. The CDR3 runs from the conserved cysteine through the conserved F or W. A D gene is named only where the DNA matches it firmly. The size entry is marked missing in some rows and otherwise reads once, few, many or a size class.

J gene	V gene	clone size	D gene	CDR3 protein	CDR3 DNA
TRBJ2-1	TRBV4-3	few	-	CASSQDLVSGITRSLSEQFF	TGCGCCAGCAGCCAAGATCTTGTTTCTGGCATCACCCGCTCATTAAGTGAGCAGTTCTTC
TRBJ1-2	TRBV9	-	-	CASSPQLQMGSYGYTF	TGTGCCAGCAGCCCCCAACTGCAGATGGGGAGCTATGGCTACACCTTC
TRBJ1-1	TRBV18	once	TRBD1	CASYEGQATEAFF	TGTGCCAGCTATGAAGGACAGGCGACTGAAGCTTTCTTT
TRBJ1-3	TRBV6-5	-	-	CASSLDNISGNTIYF	TGTGCCAGCAGCCTCGACAATATCTCCGGAAACACCATATATTTT
TRBJ2-7	TRBV6-5	few	TRBD2	CASSYGVLAGVNEQYF	TGTGCCAGCAGTTACGGAGTTCTAGCGGGAGTGAACGAGCAGTACTTC
TRBJ1-1	TRBV5-6	few	-	CASSLKGDLSGLKLEAFF	TGTGCCAGCAGCTTAAAAGGTGACTTAAGCGGACTTAAACTTGAAGCTTTCTTT
TRBJ2-5	TRBV7-2	-	-	CASSRAADGETQYF	TGTGCCAGCAGCCGAGCAGCGGACGGAGAGACCCAGTACTTC
TRBJ1-2	TRBV10-2	-	-	CASSESPGKGYTF	TGCGCCAGCAGTGAGTCACCAGGGAAAGGCTACACCTTC
TRBJ1-2	TRBV7-9	-	-	CAFGRRGGAGDGYTF	TGTGCCTTCGGGAGAAGGGGGGGCGCAGGTGATGGCTACACCTTC
TRBJ2-2	TRBV7-9	few	TRBD2	CSSSLGWLAENTGELFF	TGTTCCAGCAGCCTCGGGTGGCTAGCGGAGAACACCGGGGAGCTGTTTTTT
TRBJ1-2	TRBV18	-	TRBD1	CASSPPGDRAGYTF	TGTGCCAGCTCACCACCTGGGGACAGGGCTGGCTACACCTTC
TRBJ2-1	TRBV14	-	-	CASSPYNNEQFF	TGTGCCAGCAGCCCGTATAACAATGAGCAGTTCTTC
TRBJ1-2	TRBV30	-	-	CAWRDYDGYTF	TGTGCCTGGAGGGACTATGATGGCTACACCTTC
TRBJ2-1	TRBV19	-	TRBD2	CATTSGSVGNEQFF	TGTGCCACCACTAGCGGGAGTGTAGGCAATGAGCAGTTCTTC
TRBJ2-7	TRBV19	-	-	CASSFAGSYEQYF	TGTGCCAGTAGTTTTGCAGGTTCCTACGAGCAGTACTTC
TRBJ2-7	TRBV18	-	TRBD2	CASSRGLAGAYEQYF	TGTGCCAGCTCACGAGGACTAGCGGGAGCTTACGAGCAGTACTTC
TRBJ2-1	TRBV4-3	-	TRBD2	CASSPLEAEVAGKNEQFF	TGCGCCAGCAGCCCCCTAGAAGCGGAGGTAGCGGGGAAGAATGAGCAGTTCTTC
TRBJ2-5	TRBV11-2	-	TRBD1	CASSLGQGGTWETQYF	TGTGCCAGCAGCCTCGGACAGGGTGGGACGTGGGAGACCCAGTACTTC
TRBJ2-7	TRBV9	-	TRBD2	CASSVGGSGREQYF	TGTGCCAGCAGCGTCGGGGGTAGCGGGAGAGAGCAGTACTTC
TRBJ2-7	TRBV28	few	-	CASSLAGTSSYEQYF	TGTGCCAGCAGTTTAGCGGGCACAAGCTCCTACGAGCAGTACTTC
TRBJ1-6	TRBV7-2	-	-	CASSPATGINSPLHF	TGTGCCAGCAGCCCCGCCACGGGGATTAATTCACCCCTCCACTTT
TRBJ2-5	TRBV28	once	-	CASSRAGGGGETQYF	TGTGCCAGCAGCCGAGCCGGGGGAGGAGGGGAGACCCAGTACTTC
TRBJ1-6	TRBV10-3	-	-	CATKTAHNSPLHF	TGTGCCACTAAGACAGCACATAATTCACCCCTCCACTTT
TRBJ1-6	TRBV6-5	few	TRBD1	CASRTGTGSSPLHF	TGTGCCAGCAGAACCGGGACAGGGAGTTCACCCCTCCACTTT
TRBJ1-2	TRBV5-6	-	-	CASSLWGGYTF	TGTGCCAGCAGCTTGTGGGGCGGCTACACCTTC